This is a list of T cell receptor beta chains from one sample in a study of tumor-infiltrating lymphocytes in localized non-small cell lung cancer. Clones were read by immunoSEQ multiplex PCR, and TCRdb kept only the in-frame ones, dropping some. The sample comprises about 23,000 clones, approximately 71% of which are singletons, and roughly 14% rests with the top ten. The sample was lung tumor tissue. Every receptor here comes from a human donor with non-small cell lung cancer. Each CDR3 is given with its conserved first and last residue. Each record gives: J gene, V gene, clone size, D gene, CDR3 DNA, CDR3 protein. D genes are given only for firm matches. Expanded clones are given a class, and other clones once, few, many or no size at all.

J gene: TRBJ2-1
V gene: TRBV6-5
clone size: .
D gene: .
CDR3 DNA: TGTGCCAGCACTCGAATTAAAGGGGATGAGCAGTTCTTC
CDR3 protein: CASTRIKGDEQFF

J gene: TRBJ1-1
V gene: TRBV19
clone size: few
D gene: .
CDR3 DNA: TGTGCCAGTATTTCTACAGAGAACACTGAAGCTTTCTTT
CDR3 protein: CASISTENTEAFF

J gene: TRBJ1-2
V gene: TRBV5-1
clone size: few
D gene: .
CDR3 DNA: TGCGCCAGCAGCTTGGGTGAGAGGGGTGCTTATGGCTACACCTTC
CDR3 protein: CASSLGERGAYGYTF

J gene: TRBJ2-7
V gene: TRBV20-1
clone size: once
D gene: .
CDR3 DNA: TGCAGTGCTAGACCCGTACGCGAGCAGTACTTC
CDR3 protein: CSARPVREQYF

J gene: TRBJ1-5
V gene: TRBV18
clone size: .
D gene: .
CDR3 DNA: TGTGCCAGCTCACCAAGTACGGCAGGGGCGGGTCAGCCCCAGCATTTT
CDR3 protein: CASSPSTAGAGQPQHF

J gene: TRBJ2-2
V gene: TRBV28
clone size: .
D gene: .
CDR3 DNA: TGTGCCAGCAGCCTAGGGGGGAGGACGGGAAGCGGGGAGCTGTTTTTT
CDR3 protein: CASSLGGRTGSGELFF

J gene: TRBJ2-1
V gene: TRBV5-1
clone size: .
D gene: .
CDR3 DNA: TGCGCCAGCAGCACCCTCAGCTACAATGAGCAGTTCTTC
CDR3 protein: CASSTLSYNEQFF

J gene: TRBJ2-7
V gene: TRBV7-6
clone size: once
D gene: .
CDR3 DNA: TGTGCCAGCAGCCCCGGGGCCAACGGCGAGCAGTACTTC
CDR3 protein: CASSPGANGEQYF

J gene: TRBJ1-4
V gene: TRBV9
clone size: .
D gene: TRBD1
CDR3 DNA: TGTGCCAGCAGCCCCAAGGGACAGGGGAATGAAAAACTGTTTTTT
CDR3 protein: CASSPKGQGNEKLFF

J gene: TRBJ1-3
V gene: TRBV6-1
clone size: .
D gene: TRBD1
CDR3 DNA: TGTGCCAGCAGCCGCGGGACAGTAGAGAACACCATATATTTT
CDR3 protein: CASSRGTVENTIYF

J gene: TRBJ1-4
V gene: TRBV5-1
clone size: .
D gene: .
CDR3 DNA: TGCGCCAGCAGCTTGGAGGGAGGGGCCTGGGAAAAACTGTTTTTT
CDR3 protein: CASSLEGGAWEKLFF

J gene: TRBJ2-1
V gene: TRBV5-1
clone size: .
D gene: .
CDR3 DNA: TGCGCCAGCAGCCCACAGGTGAGGGGCCACAATGAGCAGTTCTTC
CDR3 protein: CASSPQVRGHNEQFF

J gene: TRBJ1-2
V gene: TRBV27
clone size: .
D gene: TRBD1
CDR3 DNA: TGTGCCAGCAGCCTCCACAGGGGAATGCGGGGCTACACCTTC
CDR3 protein: CASSLHRGMRGYTF

J gene: TRBJ1-4
V gene: TRBV2
clone size: few
D gene: .
CDR3 DNA: TGTGCCAGCAGCACAGGAGGCGGGGAAAAACTGTTTTTT
CDR3 protein: CASSTGGGEKLFF

J gene: TRBJ1-1
V gene: TRBV5-4
clone size: .
D gene: TRBD1
CDR3 DNA: TGTGCCAGCAGCTTGTACAGGGGCGCTGAAGCTTTCTTT
CDR3 protein: CASSLYRGAEAFF

J gene: TRBJ2-3
V gene: TRBV7-7
clone size: few
D gene: .
CDR3 DNA: TGTGCCAGCAGCTTAGCGACGGGCGCACATACGCAGTATTTT
CDR3 protein: CASSLATGAHTQYF

J gene: TRBJ2-3
V gene: TRBV6-4
clone size: .
D gene: .
CDR3 DNA: TGTGCCAGCAGTGCAGGCCTAGACACAGATACGCAGTATTTT
CDR3 protein: CASSAGLDTDTQYF

J gene: TRBJ2-1
V gene: TRBV30
clone size: .
D gene: TRBD2
CDR3 DNA: TGTGCCTGGAGTAAAGCGGGAGGGCCCAGGTACAATGAGCAGTTCTTC
CDR3 protein: CAWSKAGGPRYNEQFF

J gene: TRBJ1-4
V gene: TRBV27
clone size: .
D gene: TRBD1
CDR3 DNA: TGTGCCAGCAGTCAGGGGGGGCGCGAAAAACTGTTTTTT
CDR3 protein: CASSQGGREKLFF

J gene: TRBJ2-2
V gene: TRBV11-2
clone size: .
D gene: TRBD2
CDR3 DNA: TGTGCCAGCAGCCTACCTAGGCGGGGGACGACCACCGGGGAGCTGTTTTTT
CDR3 protein: CASSLPRRGTTTGELFF

J gene: TRBJ2-7
V gene: TRBV4-1
clone size: .
D gene: .
CDR3 DNA: TGCGCCAGCGGTCTGACGCGCGCCGCAAGAGGAGACGAGCAGTACTTC
CDR3 protein: CASGLTRAARGDEQYF

J gene: TRBJ2-7
V gene: TRBV11-1
clone size: .
D gene: .
CDR3 DNA: TGTGCCAGCAGCCCTAACCGCTCCCCCGCCGACGTGCAGTACTTC
CDR3 protein: CASSPNRSPADVQYF

J gene: TRBJ1-3
V gene: TRBV28
clone size: .
D gene: .
CDR3 DNA: TGTGCCAGCAGGCGAGGGAGCTCTGGAAACACCATATATTTT
CDR3 protein: CASRRGSSGNTIYF

J gene: TRBJ1-5
V gene: TRBV28
clone size: .
D gene: .
CDR3 DNA: TGTGCCAGCAGTTTTCTGGACAGTCCCAATCAGCCCCAGCATTTT
CDR3 protein: CASSFLDSPNQPQHF

J gene: TRBJ2-7
V gene: TRBV5-6
clone size: .
D gene: TRBD1
CDR3 DNA: TGTGCCAGCAGCTTAAGGGGGCTCCCCTCCTACGAGCAGTACTTC
CDR3 protein: CASSLRGLPSYEQYF

J gene: TRBJ2-7
V gene: TRBV5-6
clone size: few
D gene: .
CDR3 DNA: TGTGCCAGCAGCTCTGGGACATACGAGCAGTACTTC
CDR3 protein: CASSSGTYEQYF

J gene: TRBJ2-5
V gene: TRBV4-1
clone size: .
D gene: .
CDR3 DNA: TGCGCCAGCAGCCAAGGGGACCGTGGGCTAGCGGAGACCCAGTACTTC
CDR3 protein: CASSQGDRGLAETQYF

J gene: TRBJ2-7
V gene: TRBV20-1
clone size: .
D gene: .
CDR3 DNA: TGCAGTGCTGAGGCCTACGAGCAGTACTTC
CDR3 protein: CSAEAYEQYF

J gene: TRBJ2-7
V gene: TRBV30
clone size: .
D gene: .
CDR3 DNA: TGTGCCTGGAACCGCCTAGCGTTCTACGAGCAGTACTTC
CDR3 protein: CAWNRLAFYEQYF

J gene: TRBJ1-2
V gene: TRBV7-9
clone size: .
D gene: TRBD1
CDR3 DNA: TGTGCCAGCAGCACGGGACAGACTCAATACACCTTC
CDR3 protein: CASSTGQTQYTF

J gene: TRBJ2-7
V gene: TRBV6-1
clone size: .
D gene: TRBD1
CDR3 DNA: TGTGCCACCCCGGACAGGGGGCTCCACGAGCAGTACTTC
CDR3 protein: CATPDRGLHEQYF

J gene: TRBJ2-3
V gene: TRBV5-4
clone size: .
D gene: TRBD2
CDR3 DNA: TGTGCCAGCAGCGGGGGACTAGCGGGAGATACGCAGTATTTT
CDR3 protein: CASSGGLAGDTQYF

J gene: TRBJ2-3
V gene: TRBV7-2
clone size: .
D gene: TRBD2
CDR3 DNA: TGTGCCAGCAGCTTGTTCCTAGCGGGGGCGGAGGATACGCAGTATTTT
CDR3 protein: CASSLFLAGAEDTQYF

J gene: TRBJ2-1
V gene: TRBV27
clone size: few
D gene: TRBD2
CDR3 DNA: TGTGCCAGCAGTTTATTCGGCGGGGGGGACTACAATGAGCAGTTCTTC
CDR3 protein: CASSLFGGGDYNEQFF

J gene: TRBJ2-7
V gene: TRBV2
clone size: .
D gene: TRBD2
CDR3 DNA: TGTGCCAGCCAAAGTCAGCTTAGCGGGGGCTCCTACGAGCAGTACTTC
CDR3 protein: CASQSQLSGGSYEQYF

J gene: TRBJ1-1
V gene: TRBV18
clone size: few
D gene: TRBD1
CDR3 DNA: TGTGCCAGCTCCCCGGACAGGAAGAACACTGAAGCTTTCTTT
CDR3 protein: CASSPDRKNTEAFF

J gene: TRBJ1-4
V gene: TRBV4-3
clone size: once
D gene: .
CDR3 DNA: TGCGCCAGCAGCCAAGGGTTAGGGGCGGAGGCTGAAAAACTGTTTTTT
CDR3 protein: CASSQGLGAEAEKLFF

J gene: TRBJ2-5
V gene: TRBV12-5
clone size: .
D gene: TRBD2
CDR3 DNA: TGTGCTAGTGAGGGTAGCGGGAGGAGACATCAAGAGACCCAGTACTTC
CDR3 protein: CASEGSGRRHQETQYF

J gene: TRBJ2-7
V gene: TRBV10-3
clone size: .
D gene: TRBD1
CDR3 DNA: TGTGCCATCAGTGCCCCGGGACAGGGCTACGAGCAGTACTTC
CDR3 protein: CAISAPGQGYEQYF

J gene: TRBJ2-1
V gene: TRBV15
clone size: .
D gene: TRBD1
CDR3 DNA: TGTGCCACCAGTCGGACAGGGAAGTATAATGAGCAGTTCTTC
CDR3 protein: CATSRTGKYNEQFF

J gene: TRBJ2-5
V gene: TRBV13
clone size: .
D gene: TRBD2
CDR3 DNA: TGTGCCAGCAGCTTGAGAGTAGCGGGAGAGGAATACTTC
CDR3 protein: CASSLRVAGEEYF

J gene: TRBJ1-5
V gene: TRBV28
clone size: many
D gene: .
CDR3 DNA: TGTGCCAGCAGTTTCTGGGGGAATCAGCCCCAGCATTTT
CDR3 protein: CASSFWGNQPQHF

J gene: TRBJ2-5
V gene: TRBV18
clone size: .
D gene: .
CDR3 DNA: TGTGCCAGCTCACCAAATAAGGAGACCCAGTACTTC
CDR3 protein: CASSPNKETQYF